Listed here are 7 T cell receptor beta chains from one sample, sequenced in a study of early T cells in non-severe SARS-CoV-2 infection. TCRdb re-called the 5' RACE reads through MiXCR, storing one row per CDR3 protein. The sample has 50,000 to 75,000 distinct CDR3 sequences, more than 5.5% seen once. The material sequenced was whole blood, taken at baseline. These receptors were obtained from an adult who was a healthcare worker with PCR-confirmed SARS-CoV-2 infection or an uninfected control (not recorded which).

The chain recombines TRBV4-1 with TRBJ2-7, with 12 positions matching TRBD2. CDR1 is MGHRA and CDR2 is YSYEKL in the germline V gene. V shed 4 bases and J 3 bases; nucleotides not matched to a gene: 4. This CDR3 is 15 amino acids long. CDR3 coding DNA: TGCGCCAGCAGCCCAAGGACTAGCGGGATCTACGAGCAGTACTTC. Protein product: CASSPRTSGIYEQYF.

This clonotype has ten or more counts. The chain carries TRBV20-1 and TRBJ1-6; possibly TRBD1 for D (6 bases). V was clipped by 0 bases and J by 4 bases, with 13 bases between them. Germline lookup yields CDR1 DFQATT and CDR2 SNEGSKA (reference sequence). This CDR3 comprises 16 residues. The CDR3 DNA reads TGCAGTGCTAGAGATAAAGCACAGGGTTATAATTCACCCCTCCACTTT. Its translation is CSARDKAQGYNSPLHF.

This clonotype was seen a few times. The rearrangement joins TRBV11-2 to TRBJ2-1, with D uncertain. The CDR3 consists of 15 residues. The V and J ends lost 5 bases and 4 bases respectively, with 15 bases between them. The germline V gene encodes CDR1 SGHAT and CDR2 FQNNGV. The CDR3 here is CASSPWQAVYNEQFF. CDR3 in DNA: TGTGCCAGCAGCCCCTGGCAGGCCGTTTACAATGAGCAGTTCTTC.

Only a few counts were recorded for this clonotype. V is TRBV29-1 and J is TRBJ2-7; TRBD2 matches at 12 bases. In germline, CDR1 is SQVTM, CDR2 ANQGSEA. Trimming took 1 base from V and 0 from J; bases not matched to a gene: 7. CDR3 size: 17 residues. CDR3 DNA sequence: TGCAGCGTTGAAGGGACTAGCGGGACGCTAAGCTCCTACGAGCAGTACTTC. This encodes CSVEGTSGTLSSYEQYF.

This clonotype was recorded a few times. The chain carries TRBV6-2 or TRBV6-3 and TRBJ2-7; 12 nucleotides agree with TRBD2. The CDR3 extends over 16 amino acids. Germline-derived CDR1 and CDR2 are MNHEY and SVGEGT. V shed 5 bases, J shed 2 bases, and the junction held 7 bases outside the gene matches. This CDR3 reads CASSNGLAGRTYEQYF. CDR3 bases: TGTGCCAGCAGTAACGGACTAGCGGGGAGAACCTACGAGCAGTACTTC.

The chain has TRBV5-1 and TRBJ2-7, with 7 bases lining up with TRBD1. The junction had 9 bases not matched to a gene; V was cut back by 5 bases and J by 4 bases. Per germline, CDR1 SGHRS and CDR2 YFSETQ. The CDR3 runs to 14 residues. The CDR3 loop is CASSPGGKEYEQYF. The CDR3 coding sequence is TGCGCCAGCAGTCCAGGGGGAAAAGAATACGAGCAGTACTTC. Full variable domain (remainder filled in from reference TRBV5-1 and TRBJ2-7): KAGVTQTPRYLIKTRGQQVTLSCSPISGHRSVSWYQQTPGQGLQFLFEYFSETQRNKGNFPGRFSGRQFSNSRSEMNVSTLELGDSALYLCASSPGGKEYEQYFGPGTRLTVT.

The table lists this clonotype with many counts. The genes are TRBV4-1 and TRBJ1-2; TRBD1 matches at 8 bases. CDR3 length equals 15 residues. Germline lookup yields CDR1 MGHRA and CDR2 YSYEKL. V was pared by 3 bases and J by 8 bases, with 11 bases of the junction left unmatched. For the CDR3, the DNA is TGCGCCAGCAGCCACGCGACGGCAGGGGGCGGGGGCTACACCTTC. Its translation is CASSHATAGGGGYTF.